Listed here is a single TCR beta chain. Germline V gives CDR1 LNHDA, CDR2 SQIVND (reference sequence). V lost 3 bases and J 0 bases, leaving 12 bases between the germline ends. The CDR3 length is 15 residues. Per the original methods: Estimated nucleated cell counts came from reference gene primer amplification. TCRdb's table, derived via immunoSEQ multiplex PCR, lists solely in-frame clones and lacks some. V, J and clone size reflect that table, while D and trimming were determined from the DNA. Of 250,000 to 300,000 clones in the sample, around 85% were seen once. The data originate from a study of blood T cell repertoires in COVID-19. At the level of the study: PBMCs, B-cell-depleted T cells, or T cells were the source of the cDNA or gDNA that made up the material.

The receptor was isolated from a woman in her 50s who had recovered from COVID-19. This rearrangement joins TRBV19 to TRBJ2-7; TRBD2 might be the D (6 bases). The sequenced sample was PBMCs or T cells enriched from blood (not recorded which). In DNA form, the CDR3 reads TGTGCCAGTAGTATTCTGGGAGGCCTCTCCTACGAGCAGTACTTC. Amino acid sequence: CASSILGGLSYEQYF.